The next 26 T cell receptor beta chains were all read from a single sample in a study of shared clonotypes between healthy human individuals. Clones were sequenced by immunoSEQ multiplex PCR, and TCRdb holds only the in-frame ones, with some missing. This table holds millions of clones, 85% to 95% found once. The specimen sequenced was naive CD4+ T cells sorted from blood. The subset: CD45RA+ positively selected. The receptors shown here come from a man aged 18-30 years in good health.

The DNA for the CDR3 is TGTGCCAGCGAACGGGGGTTCCAGGAACCCCTCCACTTT. This sequence encodes CASERGFQEPLHF. The chain is built from TRBV7-2 and TRBJ1-6; D is possibly TRBD1 (5 bases). The CDR3 runs 13 residues. Deletions cut 8 bases from V and 12 bases from J, with 17 bases between. Germline V lookup: CDR1 SGHTA, CDR2 FQGNSA.

The rearrangement uses TRBV6-5 and TRBJ1-1; D may be TRBD1 (5 bases). The length of the CDR3 is 13 residues. The V end lost 4 bases, the J end lost 1 base, and 7 bases lay between the germline ends. The germline gives CDR1 MNHEY, CDR2 SVGAGI. CDR3 in amino acids: CASSWTPNTEAFF. In DNA, the CDR3 is TGTGCCAGCAGTTGGACACCGAACACTGAAGCTTTCTTT.

V usage is TRBV30 and J usage is TRBJ1-1; 7 nucleotides line up with TRBD1. CDR3 size: 13 residues. Per germline, CDR1 GTSNPN and CDR2 SVGIG (reference sequence). The junction had 12 bases not matched to a gene; V was cut back by 5 bases and J by 9 bases. The CDR3 is CAWRPTGERKAFF. The CDR3, as DNA: TGTGCCTGGCGCCCCACAGGGGAACGAAAAGCTTTCTTT.

The V and J genes are TRBV9 and TRBJ2-1, with 7 positions matching TRBD2. This CDR3 is 16 amino acids long. Germline V gene sequence: CDR1 SGDLS, CDR2 YYNGEE. V was pared by 4 bases and J by 2 bases, with 9 bases of the junction left unmatched. DNA for the CDR3: TGTGCCAGCAGCCCCCAGGGAGGGTTGACCTACAATGAGCAGTTCTTC. The encoded protein is CASSPQGGLTYNEQFF.

This chain joins TRBV5-1 and TRBJ1-3; 10 bases are a match to TRBD1. CDR3 length: 16 amino acids. Germline CDR1 SGHRS, CDR2 YFSETQ. Trimming cost V 0 bases and J 2 bases; bases outside gene matches: 2. The CDR3 protein is CASSLGQGATGNTIYF. For the CDR3, the DNA is TGCGCCAGCAGCTTGGGACAGGGGGCGACTGGAAACACCATATATTTT.

The chain has TRBV25-1 and TRBJ2-7; D is unresolved. Germline V gene data show CDR1 as MGHDK and CDR2 as SYGVNS. Trimming left V 1 base short and J 5 bases short, with 6 bases between. The CDR3 runs 12 residues. CDR3 sequence reads: CASSEFKNEQYF. For the CDR3, the DNA is TGTGCCAGCAGTGAATTCAAGAACGAGCAGTACTTC.

The chain couples TRBV18 to TRBJ1-1; D not certain. This CDR3 has 14 amino acids. Per the germline V gene, CDR1 is KGHSH and CDR2 is LQKENI. Trimming left V 0 bases short and J 0 bases short, with 5 bases between. The CDR3 sequence: CASSPPDMNTEAFF. The CDR3 DNA sequence: TGTGCCAGCTCACCACCTGACATGAACACTGAAGCTTTCTTT.

This clone was seen once. The chain has TRBV4-1 and TRBJ2-3, with a weak D call TRBD2 (5 bases). This CDR3 is 18 amino acids long. Germline CDR1 is MGHRA and CDR2 is YSYEKL. V was clipped by 0 bases and J by 5 bases, with 21 bases between them. The chain's CDR3 is CASSQDWLRGNSGDTQYF. DNA for the CDR3: TGCGCCAGCAGCCAAGATTGGCTCCGGGGAAACTCGGGAGATACGCAGTATTTT.

This clone was seen only once. V usage is TRBV5-1 and J usage is TRBJ1-3; D remains ambiguous. The V end lost 4 bases, the J end lost 0 bases, and 11 bases lay between the germline ends. This CDR3 is 15 amino acids long. Germline values: CDR1 SGHRS, CDR2 YFSETQ. The CDR3 spells CASSGAGLSGNTIYF. In DNA, the CDR3 is TGCGCCAGCAGCGGCGCAGGTCTCTCTGGAAACACCATATATTTT. Together with reference TRBV5-1 and TRBJ1-3, the CDR3 gives the full variable domain: KAGVTQTPRYLIKTRGQQVTLSCSPISGHRSVSWYQQTPGQGLQFLFEYFSETQRNKGNFPGRFSGRQFSNSRSEMNVSTLELGDSALYLCASSGAGLSGNTIYFGEGSWLTVV.

The chain links TRBV6-1 to TRBJ1-4, with D possibly being TRBD1 (6 bases). Trimming took 7 bases from V and 4 from J, leaving 16 bases between them. There are 15 residues in the CDR3. The germline V gene encodes CDR1 MNHNS and CDR2 SASEGT. CDR3 protein: CASNPLTGRNEKLFF. As DNA, the CDR3 is TGTGCCAGCAATCCCTTGACAGGCCGTAATGAAAAACTGTTTTTT.

This clone came up a few times. Other DNA sequences of this sample code for an identical CDR3. V is TRBV6-1 and J is TRBJ2-7, with D perhaps matching TRBD1 (6 bases). The CDR3 covers 14 residues. V lost 3 bases, J lost 1 base, and 10 bases lay in between. Germline V lookup: CDR1 MNHNS, CDR2 SASEGT. The chain's CDR3 is CASSDRGRSYEQYF. CDR3 in DNA: TGTGCCAGCAGTGACAGGGGCCGGTCCTACGAGCAGTACTTC.

The chain couples TRBV27 to TRBJ1-6; maybe TRBD1 (6 bases). The CDR3 has 15 amino acids. V lost 6 bases, J lost 5 bases, and 14 bases lay in between. Looked up from germline, CDR1 is MNHEY and CDR2 is SMNVEV (reference sequence). In nucleotides, the CDR3 is TGTGCCAGCAGATCTTTCCAGGGGAATAATTCACCCCTCCACTTT. This gives the protein CASRSFQGNNSPLHF.

A note on this clone: One end of the junction does not line up with germline, which may come from a read error. V is TRBV6-4 and J is TRBJ1-6, with D tentatively TRBD1 (5 bases). The CDR3 is 13 residues long. CDR1 is MRHNA and CDR2 is SNTAGT in the germline V gene. The CDR3 is CASNDSDGSPLHF. CDR3 nucleotide sequence: TGTGCCAGCAATGACAGCGACGGTTCACCCCTCCACTTT.

The V and J genes are TRBV7-9 and TRBJ1-5, with a tentative D call TRBD1 (5 bases). The CDR3 contains 15 residues. V lost 5 bases and J lost 5, with 16 bases in between. Germline lookup yields CDR1 SEHNR and CDR2 FQNEAQ (reference sequence). The CDR3 DNA follows: TGTGCCAGCAGCCGATCAGGGCCCCAACATCAGCCCCAGCATTTT. It is translated as CASSRSGPQHQPQHF.

The chain joins TRBV9 to TRBJ2-6; maybe TRBD1 (6 bases). The CDR3 totals 15 residues. Trimming removed 0 bases from V and 2 bases from J, with 6 bases in between. Per germline, CDR1 SGDLS and CDR2 YYNGEE. The CDR3 here is CASSVGTAGANVLTF. CDR3 DNA: TGTGCCAGCAGCGTAGGGACAGCTGGGGCCAACGTCCTGACTTTC.

In the case of this clone: This sample also contains other DNA sequences that code for the same CDR3. V and J are TRBV5-1 and TRBJ2-3; 7 bases map to TRBD1. CDR1 is SGHRS and CDR2 is YFSETQ in the germline V gene. CDR3 length: 14 amino acids. V was pared by 2 bases and J by 2 bases, with 2 bases of the junction left unmatched. The CDR3 DNA reads as TGCGCCAGCAGCTTTGGACAGGACACAGATACGCAGTATTTT. This encodes CASSFGQDTDTQYF. The entire variable domain, with the rest obtained from reference TRBV5-1 and TRBJ2-3, is as follows: KAGVTQTPRYLIKTRGQQVTLSCSPISGHRSVSWYQQTPGQGLQFLFEYFSETQRNKGNFPGRFSGRQFSNSRSEMNVSTLELGDSALYLCASSFGQDTDTQYFGPGTRLTVL.

This clone is a singleton in its sample. This rearrangement joins TRBV10-3 to TRBJ2-2, with 11 bases that match TRBD2. The CDR3 totals 17 residues. CDR1 ENHRY and CDR2 SYGVKD come from the germline V gene. V gave up 0 bases and J gave up 4 bases; unmatched junction bases: 4. The CDR3 sequence: CAISESIAGGPTGELFF. The CDR3 region has the DNA TGTGCCATCAGTGAGTCGATAGCGGGAGGGCCCACCGGGGAGCTGTTTTTT.

This rearrangement joins TRBV18 to TRBJ1-4, with no clear D. Germline V gene lookup returns CDR1 KGHSH and CDR2 LQKENI. V was shortened by 5 bases and J by 0 bases, with 10 bases between the two germline ends. The CDR3 covers 15 residues. The CDR3 DNA follows: TGTGCCAGCTCAATCACAGCTGCAACTAATGAAAAACTGTTTTTT. This translates into CASSITAATNEKLFF.

The chain employs TRBV7-2 and TRBJ2-2; no clear D. V dropped 5 bases and J dropped 1 base, with 11 bases sitting between them. The CDR3 runs to 15 residues. The V gene's germline CDR1 is SGHTA and CDR2 FQGNSA. The CDR3 DNA reads TGTGCCAGCAGCCCCGAGGCAGGGAACACCGGGGAGCTGTTTTTT. Residues: CASSPEAGNTGELFF.

This rearrangement joins TRBV11-1 to TRBJ1-3; no definite D call. Trimming took 6 bases from V and 7 from J, leaving 7 bases between them. The CDR3 has 11 amino acids. Germline V gene lookup returns CDR1 SGHAT and CDR2 FQDESV (reference sequence). CDR3 sequence: CASSIGNTIYF. CDR3 coding DNA: TGTGCCAGCAGTATTGGGAACACCATATATTTT.

This clone was seen only once. The sample holds other DNA sequences that translate to the same CDR3. The genes are TRBV7-9 and TRBJ1-1; D is ambiguous. The CDR3 totals 13 residues. Germline CDR1 reads SEHNR; CDR2 reads FQNEAQ (reference sequence). V gave up 2 bases and J gave up 4 bases, with 8 bases separating them. The CDR3 bases are TGTGCCAGCAGCTTACAGGAAGGCACTGAAGCTTTCTTT. This encodes CASSLQEGTEAFF.

This clone was recorded at least ten times. This sample includes further DNA sequences coding for the same CDR3. The chain combines TRBV28 with TRBJ1-1, with D uncertain. Germline CDR1 and CDR2: MDHEN and SYDVKM. The CDR3 runs to 13 residues. V was pared by 3 bases and J by 5 bases, with 10 bases between. CDR3 nucleotides: TGTGCCAGCAGTTTGGTGGGGAGAACTGAAGCTTTCTTT. Translation: CASSLVGRTEAFF.

CDR3 residues: CASSFKTPGGNTIYF. As DNA, the CDR3 is TGTGCCAGCAGCTTTAAGACCCCCGGGGGAAACACCATATATTTT. The V call is TRBV5-4, the J call TRBJ1-3; D uncertain. CDR1 is SGHNT and CDR2 is YYREEE in the germline V gene (reference sequence). The CDR3 spans 15 residues. V dropped 2 bases and J dropped 4 bases, with 13 bases sitting between them.

Regarding this clone: A much larger clonotype is one base distant, so this may be a read error. This same CDR3 is encoded by further DNA sequences in the sample. The chain joins TRBV9 to TRBJ2-6; perhaps D is TRBD1 or TRBD2 (5 bases each). Germline V gives CDR1 SGDLS, CDR2 YYNGEE. The CDR3 runs 15 residues. CDR3 amino acids: CASSLGGSGANVLTF. As DNA, the CDR3 is TGTGCCAGCAGCCTAGGAGGCTCTGGGGCCAACGTCCTGACCTTC. Filled out from reference TRBV9 and TRBJ2-6, the complete variable domain reads DSGVTQTPKHLITATGQRVTLRCSPRSGDLSVYWYQQSLDQGLQFLIQYYNGEERAKGNILERFSAQQFPDLHSELNLSSLELGDSALYFCASSLGGSGANVLTFGAGSRLTVL.

This clone has just one count. The rearrangement joins TRBV28 to TRBJ1-2, with D tentatively TRBD1 (5 bases). Germline V gene sequence: CDR1 MDHEN, CDR2 SYDVKM. This CDR3 contains 12 residues. CDR3 sequence reads: CGTGRVNYGYTF. The CDR3 DNA sequence: TGTGGGACGGGCAGGGTTAACTATGGCTACACCTTC.

The J gene is TRBJ2-5, the V gene TRBV7-2, with 7 bases lining up with TRBD2. Germline values: CDR1 SGHTA, CDR2 FQGNSA. The CDR3 has 15 residues. The ends lost 5 bases at V and 7 bases at J; junction bases unmatched: 13. This CDR3 is CASSGGGSAIGTQYF. CDR3 nucleotide sequence: TGTGCCAGCAGCGGGGGAGGGTCAGCTATTGGGACCCAGTACTTC.